These 5 T cell receptor beta chains originate from one sample sequenced in a study of T cell changes during pregnancy in multiple sclerosis. TCRdb's table, derived via immunoSEQ multiplex PCR, lists solely in-frame clones and lacks some. The top ten hold 0.99% of the sample, which has approximately 99,000 clones, roughly 92% seen once. The sequencing here drew on peripheral blood, taken after pregnancy. These receptors were obtained from a female donor with multiple sclerosis, enrolled in a pregnancy study.

The rearrangement links TRBV14 to TRBJ2-5; perhaps TRBD1 as D (6 bases). There are 16 residues in the CDR3. Germline V gene sequence: CDR1 SGHDN, CDR2 FVKESK. The V and J ends lost 3 bases and 2 bases respectively, with 16 bases between them. The CDR3 bases are TGTGCCAGCAGCCACCGGGACACCCTGTTTCAAGAGACCCAGTACTTC. Protein product: CASSHRDTLFQETQYF.

The genes are TRBV10-3 and TRBJ2-1; 7 bases agree with TRBD2. Germline lookup yields CDR1 ENHRY and CDR2 SYGVKD. Trimming at V came to 4 bases and at J to 4 bases, leaving 7 bases not matched to a gene. This CDR3 comprises 15 residues. Here the CDR3 DNA reads TGTGCCATCAGTGCGATGGCTAGCGGATACAATGAGCAGTTCTTC. It specifies CAISAMASGYNEQFF.

The rearrangement links TRBV28 to TRBJ1-4; 10 bases line up with TRBD1. This CDR3 is 17 amino acids long. The germline V gene encodes CDR1 MDHEN and CDR2 SYDVKM. Trimming cost V 5 bases and J 0 bases; bases outside gene matches: 6. The CDR3 loop reads CASSGVGQGTTNEKLFF. The CDR3 DNA reads as TGTGCCAGCAGTGGGGTGGGACAGGGGACAACTAATGAAAAACTGTTTTTT.

This clone is a singleton in its sample. This chain connects TRBV7-6 to TRBJ1-2; 10 bases match TRBD1. The V gene's germline CDR1 is SGHVS and CDR2 FNYEAQ. With V trimmed by 5 bases and J by 5 bases, 2 bases remained unmatched. The length of the CDR3 is 13 residues. The CDR3 protein is CASSGQGGYGYTF. DNA of the CDR3: TGTGCCAGCAGCGGACAGGGGGGATATGGCTACACCTTC. Complete variable domain (other parts from reference TRBV7-6 and TRBJ1-2): GAGVSQSPRYKVTKRGQDVALRCDPISGHVSLYWYRQALGQGPEFLTYFNYEAQQDKSGLPNDRFSAERPEGSISTLTIQRTEQRDSAMYRCASSGQGGYGYTFGSGTRLTVV.

The gene calls are TRBV19 and TRBJ2-1; the D gene is possibly TRBD2 (6 bases). The CDR3 spans 13 residues. The V and J ends lost 3 bases and 8 bases respectively, with 11 bases between them. The germline V gene has CDR1 LNHDA and CDR2 SQIVND (reference sequence). The CDR3 DNA follows: TGTGCCAGTAGTATGACTAGGGAAGATGAGCAGTTCTTC. Its translation: CASSMTREDEQFF.